Following are 26 T cell receptor beta chains from one sample sequenced in a study of human T cells and chemical hapten exposure. TCRdb independently ran MiXCR on the RACE reads; one entry per CDR3 protein. The repertoire has around 80,000 distinct CDR3 sequences, under 10% of them found once; the top ten carry over 1.5%. Time point specified: healthy volunteer bleed at 6 weeks. Total RNA extraction was carried out from unfractionated whole blood. The sequenced sample consisted of whole blood. The receptors come from a male donor in good health. Some clones in this sample may be carry-over from other donors' samples.

This clonotype was found a few times. The chain couples TRBV6-6 to TRBJ2-3; TRBD2 matches 7 bases. CDR1 MNHNY and CDR2 SVGAGI come from the germline V gene (reference sequence). This CDR3 comprises 17 residues. Trimming took 2 bases from V and 0 from J; bases not matched to a gene: 8. As DNA, the CDR3 is TGTGCCAGCAGTTACCAGCGGGGAAGAACTAGCACAGATACGCAGTATTTT. It codes for CASSYQRGRTSTDTQYF.

The V and J genes are TRBV18 and TRBJ2-3; D remains unclear. Germline V gives CDR1 KGHSH, CDR2 LQKENI. Trimming removed 4 bases from V and 0 bases from J, with 11 bases in between. The length of the CDR3 is 15 residues. The CDR3 nucleotides are TGTGCCAGCTCACTGACTGTTACTAGCACAGATACGCAGTATTTT. It encodes CASSLTVTSTDTQYF.

This clonotype was counted at least ten times. Written as DNA, the CDR3 is TGTGCCAGCAGCTCGGGGACAGATCCCTCTGGGGCCAACGTCCTGACTTTC. This codes for CASSSGTDPSGANVLTF. V is TRBV9 and J is TRBJ2-6; 7 bases are a match to TRBD1. Germline lookup yields CDR1 SGDLS and CDR2 YYNGEE. V trimming: 4 bases; J trimming: 0 bases; junction bases outside the gene matches: 7. The CDR3 contains 17 residues. Full variable domain (remainder filled in from reference TRBV9 and TRBJ2-6): DSGVTQTPKHLITATGQRVTLRCSPRSGDLSVYWYQQSLDQGLQFLIQYYNGEERAKGNILERFSAQQFPDLHSELNLSSLELGDSALYFCASSSGTDPSGANVLTFGAGSRLTVL.

This chain connects TRBV27 to TRBJ2-5; D gene uncertain. The CDR3 has 16 residues. V was shortened by 2 bases and J by 0 bases, with 13 bases between the two germline ends. Germline values: CDR1 MNHEY, CDR2 SMNVEV (reference sequence). CDR3 protein: CASSLALRANQETQYF. The CDR3 DNA reads TGTGCCAGCAGTTTAGCTCTAAGGGCGAACCAAGAGACCCAGTACTTC.

This clonotype showed up just a few times. The J gene is TRBJ2-1, the V gene TRBV5-1; 9 bases fit TRBD2. Trimming took 1 base from V and 9 from J; bases not matched to a gene: 5. CDR3 length equals 14 residues. CDR1 is SGHRS and CDR2 is YFSETQ in the germline V gene. CDR3: CASSLRTSEGEQFF. Written as DNA, the CDR3 is TGCGCCAGCAGCTTGAGGACTAGCGAGGGTGAGCAGTTCTTC.

In its sample, this clonotype was seen a few times. The chain couples TRBV7-2 to TRBJ2-6, with no clear D. The CDR3 spans 16 residues. Trimming cost V 1 base and J 0 bases, with 7 bases left between them. Germline V gene data show CDR1 as SGHTA and CDR2 as FQGNSA. The CDR3 reads CASSLDAFSGANVLTF. The DNA for the CDR3 is TGTGCCAGCAGCTTAGATGCGTTCTCTGGGGCCAACGTCCTGACTTTC.

In this sample, this clonotype turned up a few times. V gene TRBV12-3 or TRBV12-4 combines with J gene TRBJ1-2; 8 bases map to TRBD1. The CDR3 consists of 13 residues. The V and J ends lost 6 bases and 8 bases, in that order; junction bases with no gene match: 8. This chain's CDR3 is CASRAGTGGGYTF. The CDR3 bases are TGTGCCAGCAGAGCCGGGACAGGAGGGGGCTACACCTTC.

This clonotype was recorded a few times. The rearrangement links TRBV29-1 to TRBJ2-1; 9 bases line up with TRBD1. V was clipped by 7 bases and J by 3 bases; unmatched bases: 10. The CDR3 covers 15 residues. CDR1 is SQVTM, CDR2 ANQGSEA, per germline. The CDR3 loop reads CSAVHRDRVYNEQFF. Written as DNA, the CDR3 is TGCAGCGCCGTCCACCGGGACAGGGTCTACAATGAGCAGTTCTTC.

V is TRBV4-1 and J is TRBJ1-2; D remains ambiguous. V dropped 1 base and J dropped 2 bases, with 8 bases sitting between them. The CDR3 consists of 14 residues. Germline loops: CDR1 MGHRA, CDR2 YSYEKL. CDR3 nucleotide sequence: TGCGCCAGCAGCCAAGGACCCTCCAACTATGGCTACACCTTC. Protein: CASSQGPSNYGYTF.

The chain uses TRBV20-1 and TRBJ2-3, with no clear D. V lost 5 bases to trimming and J lost 1 base, with 13 bases between them. The germline V gene encodes CDR1 DFQATT and CDR2 SNEGSKA (reference sequence). The CDR3 loop spans 14 amino acids. The chain's CDR3 is CSAVGLDRTDTQYF. In DNA form, the CDR3 reads TGCAGTGCTGTCGGATTAGACCGCACAGATACGCAGTATTTT.

This clonotype was seen only a few times. The rearrangement uses TRBV2 and TRBJ2-1; D call uncertain. The V and J ends lost 6 bases and 10 bases respectively, with 13 bases between them. The CDR3 contains 12 residues. Germline V gene lookup returns CDR1 SNHLY and CDR2 FYNNEI. The CDR3 DNA follows: TGTGCCAGCAGCCCCGGACCGAAGGAGCAGTTCTTC. Amino acid sequence: CASSPGPKEQFF.

CDR3 DNA: TGCGCCAGCAGCCCAAGTATGGGGGCCGCTGAAGCTTTCTTT. This codes for CASSPSMGAAEAFF. The chain joins TRBV4-3 to TRBJ1-1, with D possibly TRBD1 on 6 matching bases. Germline-derived CDR1 and CDR2 are LGHNA and YSLEER. V dropped 4 bases and J dropped 6 bases, with 15 bases sitting between them. The CDR3 length is 14 residues.

The table lists this clonotype with a few counts. The V call is TRBV12-5, the J call TRBJ1-5; a weak D match, TRBD1 (5 bases). Germline V gene lookup returns CDR1 LGHNT and CDR2 FRNRAP. Trimming removed 7 bases from V and 0 bases from J, with 16 bases in between. The CDR3 length is 16 residues. CDR3 sequence reads: CASAKVWDYSNQPQHF. CDR3 nucleotides: TGTGCTAGTGCAAAGGTTTGGGACTATAGCAATCAGCCCCAGCATTTT.

This clonotype was counted between two and nine times. V usage is TRBV4-3 and J usage is TRBJ2-3; 11 nucleotides agree with TRBD2. Germline assignment: CDR1 LGHNA and CDR2 YSLEER. CDR3 size: 16 residues. After removal of 3 bases from V and 0 bases from J, the junction contained 2 bases not matched to a gene. The CDR3 DNA sequence: TGCGCCAGCAGCCAGGGGACTAGCGGTAGCACAGATACGCAGTATTTT. It translates to CASSQGTSGSTDTQYF.

For the CDR3, the DNA is TGTGCCAGCAGCTTGGGGGAGCTACCCTACGAGCAGTACTTC. Translation gives CASSLGELPYEQYF. The chain couples TRBV5-6 to TRBJ2-7; possibly TRBD2 for D (5 bases). Germline CDR1 SGHDT, CDR2 YYEEEE. V shed 0 bases and J shed 2 bases, with 9 bases lying between them. The CDR3 extends over 14 amino acids. The full variable domain, its missing parts supplied by reference TRBV5-6 and TRBJ2-7, is DAGVTQSPTHLIKTRGQQVTLRCSPKSGHDTVSWYQQALGQGPQFIFQYYEEEERQRGNFPDRFSGHQFPNYSSELNVNALLLGDSALYLCASSLGELPYEQYFGPGTRLTVT.

This clonotype has a count of ten or more. The V and J genes are TRBV4-3 and TRBJ2-5, with D perhaps assigned TRBD1 or TRBD2 (5 bases each). The CDR3 loop spans 15 amino acids. Germline V gene data show CDR1 as LGHNA and CDR2 as YSLEER. The ends were cut back, 0 bases at V and 0 bases at J, with 8 bases in the middle. The CDR3 nucleotides are TGCGCCAGCAGCCAAGATTGGGGGTACCAAGAGACCCAGTACTTC. This sequence encodes CASSQDWGYQETQYF.

This clonotype occurred a few times. CDR3 residues: CASSEGIDPLAKNIQYF. In DNA, the CDR3 is TGTGCCAGCAGTGAAGGTATCGATCCGCTAGCCAAAAACATTCAGTACTTC. This chain joins TRBV6-1 and TRBJ2-4; D unclear. Trimming removed 1 base from V and 0 bases from J, with 13 bases in between. CDR1 is MNHNS and CDR2 is SASEGT in the germline V gene. The CDR3 sequence is 17 residues long.

This clonotype was seen more than once but under ten times. The genes are TRBV25-1 and TRBJ2-5; no clear D gene. This CDR3 region has 15 residues. Germline V gene data show CDR1 as MGHDK and CDR2 as SYGVNS. The germline V and J ends were trimmed by 2 bases and 0 bases, with 10 bases remaining between them. Here the CDR3 DNA reads TGTGCCAGCAGTGAACCCAGCAAGTACCAAGAGACCCAGTACTTC. Its protein is CASSEPSKYQETQYF.

The chain uses TRBV11-2 and TRBJ1-1; D is unresolved. Per the germline V gene, CDR1 is SGHAT and CDR2 is FQNNGV. The CDR3 totals 18 residues. Trimming stripped 3 bases from V and 5 bases from J, with 25 bases between. CDR3 sequence: CASSLIWLGWRRGTEAFF. The CDR3 DNA is TGTGCCAGCAGCTTGATATGGTTGGGGTGGAGGCGAGGGACTGAAGCTTTCTTT.

This clonotype occurred many times. The V call is TRBV7-2, the J call TRBJ2-3; 12 bases are a match to TRBD2. J was trimmed by 1 base and V by 4 bases; bases with no gene match: 6. The CDR3 is made up of 17 amino acids. Germline V lookup: CDR1 SGHTA, CDR2 FQGNSA. The CDR3 sequence: CASSSMTSGRGTDTQYF. CDR3 DNA sequence: TGTGCCAGCAGCTCGATGACTAGCGGGAGAGGCACAGATACGCAGTATTTT.

The chain links TRBV2 to TRBJ1-5; 9 bases fit TRBD1. Trimming cost V 5 bases and J 6 bases; bases outside gene matches: 5. The CDR3 spans 14 residues. Looked up from germline, CDR1 is SNHLY and CDR2 is FYNNEI. The CDR3 coding sequence is TGTGCCAGCAGTTCGGGACAGGGTAGTCAGCCCCAGCATTTT. As protein: CASSSGQGSQPQHF. The whole variable domain, remainder taken from reference TRBV2 and TRBJ1-5, is EPEVTQTPSHQVTQMGQEVILRCVPISNHLYFYWYRQILGQKVEFLVSFYNNEISEKSEIFDDQFSVERPDGSNFTLKIRSTKLEDSAMYFCASSSGQGSQPQHFGDGTRLSIL.

This sequence joins TRBV10-3 and TRBJ2-5; unclear D gene. This CDR3 has 14 residues. V lost 2 bases to trimming and J lost 4 bases, with 11 bases between them. Germline CDR1 reads ENHRY; CDR2 reads SYGVKD. The CDR3 DNA reads as TGTGCCATCAGTGAGAAGCGTGGGCGAGAGACCCAGTACTTC. Its translation is CAISEKRGRETQYF.

The table lists this clonotype with a few counts. Here the CDR3 reads CASSLYSARTDTQYF. CDR3 sequence (DNA): TGTGCCAGCAGTTTATATTCGGCCCGTACAGATACGCAGTATTTT. The chain combines TRBV27 with TRBJ2-3, with no clear D. There are 15 residues in the CDR3. The germline CDR1 and CDR2 sequences are MNHEY and SMNVEV (reference sequence). Trimming cost V 1 base and J 3 bases, with 11 bases left between them.

This clonotype was seen a handful of times. The V gene is TRBV9, the J gene TRBJ1-2; 9 bases map to TRBD1. Trimming cost V 6 bases and J 2 bases; bases outside gene matches: 5. This CDR3 spans 14 amino acids. Germline CDR1 and CDR2: SGDLS and YYNGEE. The chain's CDR3 is CASTRTGENYGYTF. In DNA form, the CDR3 reads TGTGCCAGCACCAGGACAGGGGAAAACTATGGCTACACCTTC.

This clonotype occurred many times. The rearrangement links TRBV7-2 to TRBJ2-4; D uncertain. Trimming pared 4 bases from V and 0 bases from J, leaving 10 bases between. The CDR3 has 15 amino acids. CDR1 is SGHTA and CDR2 is FQGNSA in the germline V gene. The CDR3 protein is CASSSQGVAKNIQYF. The CDR3 DNA follows: TGTGCCAGCAGCTCTCAAGGAGTAGCCAAAAACATTCAGTACTTC.

The CDR3 DNA follows: TGTGCCAGCAGTGTCCGGCAGATTAGCTCCTACGAGCAGTACTTC. Protein: CASSVRQISSYEQYF. The V and J genes are TRBV2 and TRBJ2-7; D gene unclear. With 4 bases removed from V and 0 bases from J, the gap between germline ends came to 13 bases. The CDR3 extends over 15 amino acids. In germline, CDR1 is SNHLY, CDR2 FYNNEI.